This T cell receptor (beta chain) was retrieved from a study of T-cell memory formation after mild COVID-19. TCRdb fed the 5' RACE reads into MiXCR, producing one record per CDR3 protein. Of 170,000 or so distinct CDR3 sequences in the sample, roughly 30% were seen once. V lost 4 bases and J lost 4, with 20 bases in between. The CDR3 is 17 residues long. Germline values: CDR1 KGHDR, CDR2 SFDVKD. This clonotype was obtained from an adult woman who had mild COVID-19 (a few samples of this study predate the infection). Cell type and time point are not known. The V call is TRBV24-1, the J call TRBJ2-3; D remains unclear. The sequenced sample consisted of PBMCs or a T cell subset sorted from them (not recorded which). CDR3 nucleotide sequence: TGTGCCACCAGTGACTGGGCCGGGCAGGATCTTGCAGATACGCAGTATTTT. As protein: CATSDWAGQDLADTQYF.